This TCR beta chain appears in the sequencing data of a study of CD8+CD57+ T cells in acquired aplastic anemia (dated by TCRdb to 2016 to 2019). About the full investigation: On average, sorted CD4+ and CD8+ cells yielded approximately 3 ug of extracted DNA, with a range of roughly 0.17 to 27.4 ug. A CD8+CD57+ expansion meant a frequency higher than the mean frequency seen in healthy subjects. On the study overall, not on this receptor specifically: Patients and healthy controls showed no significant difference in CD8+ Simpson's diversity (P=0.060). Although some 28 CD8+ CDR3 sequences were shared by patients and controls, these sequences appeared highly expressed in patients and within the immunodominant clones of patients.

Expansion of CD8+CD57+ cells had been shown by flow cytometry in the patients chosen for sequencing. Severe acquired aplastic anemia was diagnosed in all patients according to International Study of Aplastic Anemia and Agranulocytosis and Camitta criteria. At the time blood was sampled, none of the patients had received any therapy. The study deep-sequenced TCR repertoires of sorted CD4+ and CD8+ blood T cells from severe aplastic anemia patients and healthy subjects. Patients were enrolled under clinicaltrials.gov protocols 00001620, 01623167, 00001397, 00071045, 00081523 and 00961064 in the USA. Ficoll-Paque density gradient centrifugation was used to isolate peripheral blood mononuclear cells. CD4+ and CD8+ T cells were sorted by FACS or magnetic beads before DNA extraction. TCR beta VDJ combination and CDR3 sequence profiling used genomic DNA as the template. TCR repertoire sequencing was run on an Illumina HiSeq 2000. The study's own analysis went as follows. TRBV/TRBJ rearrangement plots, CDR3 size and DJ length profiles, and Simpson's diversity index were used to evaluate the repertoires. Whichever DNA sequence was most abundant in the deep sequencing data was defined as the immunodominant clone. CDR3 amino acid sequences were screened for sharing across subjects and were compared with published repertoires and the VDJdb database. TCRdb applied fastp at Q25 and MiXCR to the public reads, then kept only in-frame beta chains. Every entry covers one CDR3 protein and lists the most common genes and DNA from its rows. V and J calls and clone size were set by TCRdb, not the authors. This sample is represented by hundreds of thousands of distinct CDR3 sequences; 25% to 40% of them were singletons. The top ten hold 0.82% of the sample.

This clonotype was counted only a few times. No antigen is known for it. This may stem from a read error, because a much larger clone lies one nucleotide away. The junction shows trimming of 3 bases on V and 4 bases on J, plus 13 bases between the germline ends. CDR1 and CDR2, looked up from the germline V gene (reference sequence), are DFQATT and SNEGSKA. The CDR3, from cysteine to phenylalanine, totals 13 residues. Only the CDR3 part of the read is kept: 39 bases, read in frame from the first base. The sample was sorted CD4+, CD8+, or CD8+CD57+ T cells (not recorded which) from PBMCs. The sequence joins TRBV20-1 to TRBJ2-7; the D gene cannot be named for sure. The TCR was taken from a human donor with aplastic anemia. In nucleotides, the sequence is TGCAGTGCTAGCCTGGGCCGAGCTTACGAGCAGTACTTC. Its protein is CSASLGRAYEQYF.